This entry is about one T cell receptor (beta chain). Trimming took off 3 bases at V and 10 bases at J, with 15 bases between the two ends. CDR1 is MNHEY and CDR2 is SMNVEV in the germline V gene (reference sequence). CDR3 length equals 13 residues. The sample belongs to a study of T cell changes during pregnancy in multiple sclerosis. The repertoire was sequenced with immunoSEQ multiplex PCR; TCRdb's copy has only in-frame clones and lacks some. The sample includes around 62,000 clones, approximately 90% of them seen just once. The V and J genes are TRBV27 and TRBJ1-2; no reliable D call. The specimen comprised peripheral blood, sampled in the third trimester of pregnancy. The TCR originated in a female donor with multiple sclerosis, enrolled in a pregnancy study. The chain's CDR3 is CASSFGRNINYTF. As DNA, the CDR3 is TGTGCCAGCAGTTTTGGCAGGAATATAAACTACACCTTC.